The next 17 T cell receptor beta chains were all read from a single sample in a study of beta chain features in type 1 diabetes. General study results and limits: Shortening that was moderate but significant affected the TCRB CDR3s of Type 1 diabetes patients in all four CD4+ subsets.

These receptors' antigens are unknown. The isolated RNA, all of it, was reverse transcribed, so expressed TCRB transcripts were what got sequenced. Sequencing was performed with immunoSEQ multiplex PCR; in TCRdb, only in-frame clones are kept and a portion is missing. Seen here are 250,000 to 350,000 clones, around 16% observed once, and the top ten hold less than 0.02%. Sequenced material: naive CD4+ T cells from blood. The source of these receptors is a man aged 18 to 29 with type 1 diabetes.

This clone has only a few counts. V is TRBV12-5 and J is TRBJ2-1, with a possible D match to TRBD2 (5 bases). CDR1 is LGHNT and CDR2 is FRNRAP in the germline V gene. Trimming stripped 6 bases from V and 4 bases from J, with 19 bases between. The CDR3 is made up of 16 amino acids. In nucleotides, the CDR3 is TGTGCTAGTGGACCGGGTTGGAGGACTGAGTACAATGAGCAGTTCTTC. Translated: CASGPGWRTEYNEQFF.

V usage is TRBV6-4 and J usage is TRBJ2-3; D is undetermined. The CDR3 loop spans 13 amino acids. Germline V gene lookup returns CDR1 MRHNA and CDR2 SNTAGT. The germline V and J ends were trimmed by 2 bases and 2 bases, with 5 bases remaining between them. CDR3 in DNA: TGTGCCAGCAGTGACCACACCACAGATACGCAGTATTTT. Translation gives CASSDHTTDTQYF.

CDR3 in amino acids: CASSQGLAGADTQYF. The CDR3 region has the DNA TGTGCCAGCAGCCAGGGACTAGCGGGAGCAGATACGCAGTATTTT. The gene calls are TRBV7-2 and TRBJ2-3; 14 bases are shared with TRBD2. Germline V lookup: CDR1 SGHTA, CDR2 FQGNSA. The CDR3 has 15 residues. V lost 5 bases, J lost 4 bases, and 2 bases stayed unmatched.

This chain connects TRBV9 to TRBJ2-7, with TRBD1 identical over 7 bases. V shed 4 bases and J 1 base; nucleotides not matched to a gene: 5. CDR1 is SGDLS, CDR2 YYNGEE, per germline. The CDR3 spans 14 residues. The CDR3 DNA reads as TGTGCCAGCAGCCCAACGGGACAGTCCTACGAGCAGTACTTC. This codes for CASSPTGQSYEQYF.

The rearrangement joins TRBV13 to TRBJ2-7; the match to TRBD2 covers 11 bases. J was trimmed by 4 bases and V by 5 bases; bases with no gene match: 10. The CDR3 contains 16 residues. CDR1 and CDR2 (germline): PRHDT, FYEKMQ (reference sequence). CDR3 DNA sequence: TGTGCCAGCAGCCCCGGCTGGCCTAGCGGGGGGTACGAGCAGTACTTC. It is translated as CASSPGWPSGGYEQYF.

The chain has TRBV7-9 and TRBJ2-5; TRBD2 matches at 11 bases. CDR1 is SEHNR and CDR2 is FQNEAQ in the germline V gene (reference sequence). V dropped 3 bases and J dropped 2; count of bases not matched to a gene: 5. The CDR3 runs to 16 residues. Here the CDR3 DNA reads TGTGCCAGCAGCTTGGGACTAGCGGCCCGGCAAGAGACCCAGTACTTC. This gives the protein CASSLGLAARQETQYF.

This clone was observed a few times. This sequence joins TRBV7-9 and TRBJ2-5; no definite D call. The CDR3 is 13 amino acids. V was pared by 5 bases and J by 3 bases, with 10 bases between. The germline V gene encodes CDR1 SEHNR and CDR2 FQNEAQ (reference sequence). The CDR3 DNA reads as TGTGCCAGCAGCAAGACTGGCGAAGAGACCCAGTACTTC. Translation: CASSKTGEETQYF.

This clone was counted a few times. V and J are TRBV6-6 and TRBJ2-2, with 9 bases fitting TRBD2. Germline lookup yields CDR1 MNHNY and CDR2 SVGAGI (reference sequence). The V and J ends lost 6 bases and 2 bases, in that order; junction bases with no gene match: 4. The CDR3 runs to 15 residues. The CDR3 is CASRVAGANTGELFF. In DNA, the CDR3 is TGTGCCAGCAGGGTAGCGGGGGCAAACACCGGGGAGCTGTTTTTT.

The chain recombines TRBV28 with TRBJ2-3; a possible D gene is TRBD2 (6 bases). Trimming pared 5 bases from V and 5 bases from J, leaving 14 bases between. Germline CDR1 reads MDHEN; CDR2 reads SYDVKM. This CDR3 spans 14 amino acids. The CDR3 sequence: CASSPWGVEDTQYF. DNA of the CDR3: TGTGCCAGCAGTCCCTGGGGGGTAGAAGATACGCAGTATTTT. Drawing the rest from reference TRBV28 and TRBJ2-3, the complete variable domain is DVKVTQSSRYLVKRTGEKVFLECVQDMDHENMFWYRQDPGLGLRLIYFSYDVKMKEKGDIPEGYSVSREKKERFSLILESASTNQTSMYLCASSPWGVEDTQYFGPGTRLTVL.

The chain recombines TRBV28 with TRBJ1-1; D ambiguous. The V end was cut by 3 bases, the J end by 6 bases, with 14 bases between. The length of the CDR3 is 14 residues. Germline V gene lookup returns CDR1 MDHEN and CDR2 SYDVKM. As DNA, the CDR3 is TGTGCCAGCAGTTTGGCCGGGGTCGGGTCTGAAGCTTTCTTT. Amino acid sequence: CASSLAGVGSEAFF.

Only a few counts were recorded for this clone. The chain is built from TRBV28 and TRBJ1-1; D remains unclear. The CDR3 covers 11 residues. Trimming removed 7 bases at V and 3 bases at J, with 6 bases between. Germline V gene lookup returns CDR1 MDHEN and CDR2 SYDVKM. Written as DNA, the CDR3 is TGTGCCAGCAATTATGACACTGAAGCTTTCTTT. Translating gives CASNYDTEAFF.

The rearrangement joins TRBV10-1 to TRBJ2-6; D gene unclear. The CDR3 has 13 amino acids. Germline values: CDR1 WNHNN, CDR2 SYGVQD (reference sequence). V dropped 5 bases and J dropped 4 bases, with 6 bases sitting between them. The CDR3 DNA sequence: TGCGCCAGCAGTAGCGAAGGGGCCAACGTCCTGACTTTC. Translating gives CASSSEGANVLTF.

This clone was counted a few times. This chain uses TRBV7-9 with TRBJ1-1; D call uncertain. CDR3 length equals 14 residues. With 5 bases removed from V and 3 bases from J, the gap between germline ends came to 13 bases. Germline-derived CDR1 and CDR2 are SEHNR and FQNEAQ (reference sequence). The CDR3 loop reads CASSREGVYTEAFF. The CDR3 coding sequence is TGTGCCAGCAGCCGTGAGGGAGTTTACACTGAAGCTTTCTTT.

Only a few counts were recorded for this clone. V is TRBV7-2 and J is TRBJ1-2; 8 bases fit TRBD1. V was pared by 4 bases and J by 5 bases, with 3 bases of the junction left unmatched. This CDR3 region has 13 residues. Per germline, CDR1 SGHTA and CDR2 FQGNSA. This CDR3 reads CASSWDRNYGYTF. The CDR3 DNA is TGTGCCAGCAGCTGGGACAGGAATTATGGCTACACCTTC. Together with reference TRBV7-2 and TRBJ1-2, the CDR3 gives the full variable domain: GAGVSQSPSNKVTEKGKDVELRCDPISGHTALYWYRQSLGQGLEFLIYFQGNSAPDKSGLPSDRFSAERTGGSVSTLTIQRTQQEDSAVYLCASSWDRNYGYTFGSGTRLTVV.

The chain joins TRBV7-2 to TRBJ2-5; 7 bases are a match to TRBD1. The CDR3 is 15 amino acids. V gave up 2 bases and J gave up 2 bases; unmatched junction bases: 5. Per germline, CDR1 SGHTA and CDR2 FQGNSA. The CDR3 region has the DNA TGTGCCAGCAGCTTACTATCGACAGGGCAAGAGACCCAGTACTTC. Residues: CASSLLSTGQETQYF.

The chain is built from TRBV5-1 and TRBJ2-1; 10 bases match TRBD1. Losses at the gene ends were 3 bases for V and 5 bases for J; bases not matched to a gene: 5. This CDR3 has 15 amino acids. Germline-derived CDR1 and CDR2 are SGHRS and YFSETQ. Written as DNA, the CDR3 is TGCGCCAGCAGCTGGACAGGGGGGAGGAACAATGAGCAGTTCTTC. Translated, it gives CASSWTGGRNNEQFF.

The CDR3 DNA reads as TGTGCCAGCAGTAGGGACAGGCTGAACACTGAAGCTTTCTTT. Translating gives CASSRDRLNTEAFF. The chain has TRBV2 and TRBJ1-1; TRBD1 aligns across 8 bases. Trimming took 5 bases from V and 0 from J; bases not matched to a gene: 2. Per the germline V gene, CDR1 is SNHLY and CDR2 is FYNNEI. CDR3 length: 14 residues. The complete variable domain, with remaining parts taken from reference TRBV2 and TRBJ1-1, reads EPEVTQTPSHQVTQMGQEVILRCVPISNHLYFYWYRQILGQKVEFLVSFYNNEISEKSEIFDDQFSVERPDGSNFTLKIRSTKLEDSAMYFCASSRDRLNTEAFFGQGTRLTVV.